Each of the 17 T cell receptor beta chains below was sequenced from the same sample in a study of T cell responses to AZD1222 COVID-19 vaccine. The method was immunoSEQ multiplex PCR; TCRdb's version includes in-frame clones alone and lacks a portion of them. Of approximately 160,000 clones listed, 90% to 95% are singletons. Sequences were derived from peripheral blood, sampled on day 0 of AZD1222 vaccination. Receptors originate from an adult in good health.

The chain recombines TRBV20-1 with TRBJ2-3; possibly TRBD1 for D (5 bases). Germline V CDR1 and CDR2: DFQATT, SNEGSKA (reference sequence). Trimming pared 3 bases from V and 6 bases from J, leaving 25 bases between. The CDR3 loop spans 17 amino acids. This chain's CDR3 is CSASRLKQGLLGDTQYF. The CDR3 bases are TGCAGTGCTAGTCGGTTGAAGCAGGGTTTATTGGGCGATACGCAGTATTTT.

The CDR3 nucleotides read TGTGCCAGCAGTTTATTGGGGATTTACGAGCAGTACTTC. It is translated as CASSLLGIYEQYF. The rearrangement links TRBV28 to TRBJ2-7; D uncertain. CDR1 MDHEN and CDR2 SYDVKM come from the germline V gene. The length of the CDR3 is 13 residues. V was shortened by 1 base and J by 4 bases, with 8 bases between the two germline ends. The variable domain in full, with the rest retrieved from reference TRBV28 and TRBJ2-7, is DVKVTQSSRYLVKRTGEKVFLECVQDMDHENMFWYRQDPGLGLRLIYFSYDVKMKEKGDIPEGYSVSREKKERFSLILESASTNQTSMYLCASSLLGIYEQYFGPGTRLTVT.

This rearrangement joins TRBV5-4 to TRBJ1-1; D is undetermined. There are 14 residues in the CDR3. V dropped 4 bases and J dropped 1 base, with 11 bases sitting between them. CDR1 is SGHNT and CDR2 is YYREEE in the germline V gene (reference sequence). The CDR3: CASSEGDRNTEAFF. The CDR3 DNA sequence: TGTGCCAGCAGCGAGGGAGATAGGAACACTGAAGCTTTCTTT.

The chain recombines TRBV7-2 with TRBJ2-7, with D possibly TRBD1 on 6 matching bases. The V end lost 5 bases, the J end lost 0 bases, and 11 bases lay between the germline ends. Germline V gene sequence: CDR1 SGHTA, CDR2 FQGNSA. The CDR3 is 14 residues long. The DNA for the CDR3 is TGTGCCAGCAGCCGGGACACGGTCTCCTACGAGCAGTACTTC. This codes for CASSRDTVSYEQYF.

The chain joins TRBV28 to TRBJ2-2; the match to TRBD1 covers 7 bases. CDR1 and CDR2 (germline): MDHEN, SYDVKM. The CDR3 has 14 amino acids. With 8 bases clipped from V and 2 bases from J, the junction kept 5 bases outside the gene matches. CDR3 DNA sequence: TGTGCCAGCCTTGACAGGGCAAACACCGGGGAGCTGTTTTTT. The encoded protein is CASLDRANTGELFF.

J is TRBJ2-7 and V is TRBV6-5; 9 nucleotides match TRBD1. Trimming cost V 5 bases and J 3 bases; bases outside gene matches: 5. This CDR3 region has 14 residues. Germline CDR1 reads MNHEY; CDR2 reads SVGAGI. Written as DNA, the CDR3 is TGTGCCAGCAGTCCGGGACAGGGAATCTACGAGCAGTACTTC. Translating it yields CASSPGQGIYEQYF.

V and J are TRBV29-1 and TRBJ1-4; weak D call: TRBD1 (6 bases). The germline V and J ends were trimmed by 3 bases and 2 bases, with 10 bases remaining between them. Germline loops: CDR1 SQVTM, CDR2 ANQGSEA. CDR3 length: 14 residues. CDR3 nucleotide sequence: TGCAGCGTTGACACAGGGCACACTAATGAAAAACTGTTTTTT. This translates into CSVDTGHTNEKLFF.

CDR3 loop: CASSYSGGSQYEQYF. The CDR3 nucleotides read TGTGCCAGCAGTTACTCGGGCGGCAGTCAATACGAGCAGTACTTC. The chain has TRBV6-5 and TRBJ2-7; no firm D call. Trimming removed 0 bases at V and 4 bases at J, with 13 bases between. There are 15 residues in the CDR3. Germline V CDR1 and CDR2: MNHEY, SVGAGI.

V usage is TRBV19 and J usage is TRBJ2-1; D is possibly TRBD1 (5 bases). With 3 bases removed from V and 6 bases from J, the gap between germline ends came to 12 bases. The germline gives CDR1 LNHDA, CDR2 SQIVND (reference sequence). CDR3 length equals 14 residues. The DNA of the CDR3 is TGTGCCAGTAGTATTCGCCAGGGTCGCAATGAGCAGTTCTTC. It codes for CASSIRQGRNEQFF.

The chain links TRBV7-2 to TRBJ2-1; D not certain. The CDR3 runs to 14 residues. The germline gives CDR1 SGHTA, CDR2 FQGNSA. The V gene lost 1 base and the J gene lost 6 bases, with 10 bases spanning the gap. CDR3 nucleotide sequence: TGTGCCAGCAGCTTAGGTTCGGCTGTCAATGAGCAGTTCTTC. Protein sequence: CASSLGSAVNEQFF.

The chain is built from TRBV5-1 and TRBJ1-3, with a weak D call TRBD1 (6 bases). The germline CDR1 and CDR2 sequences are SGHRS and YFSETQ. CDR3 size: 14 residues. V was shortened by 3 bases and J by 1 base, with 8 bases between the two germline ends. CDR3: CASSYGQSGNTIYF. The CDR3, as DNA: TGCGCCAGCAGCTATGGACAGTCTGGAAACACCATATATTTT. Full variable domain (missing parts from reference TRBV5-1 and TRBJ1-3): KAGVTQTPRYLIKTRGQQVTLSCSPISGHRSVSWYQQTPGQGLQFLFEYFSETQRNKGNFPGRFSGRQFSNSRSEMNVSTLELGDSALYLCASSYGQSGNTIYFGEGSWLTVV.

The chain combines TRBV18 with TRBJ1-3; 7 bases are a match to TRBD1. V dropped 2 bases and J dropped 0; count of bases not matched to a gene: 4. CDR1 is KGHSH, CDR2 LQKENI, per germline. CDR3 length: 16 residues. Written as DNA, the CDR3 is TGTGCCAGCTCACCAAACCGGGACAGCTCTGGAAACACCATATATTTT. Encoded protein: CASSPNRDSSGNTIYF.

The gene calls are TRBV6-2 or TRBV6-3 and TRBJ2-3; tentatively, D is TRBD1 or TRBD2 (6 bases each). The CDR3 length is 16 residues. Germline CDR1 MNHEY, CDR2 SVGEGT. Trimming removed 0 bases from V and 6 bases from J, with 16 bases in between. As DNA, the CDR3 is TGTGCCAGCAGTTACTCGAGGGGGGCCTTTGTGGATACGCAGTATTTT. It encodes CASSYSRGAFVDTQYF.

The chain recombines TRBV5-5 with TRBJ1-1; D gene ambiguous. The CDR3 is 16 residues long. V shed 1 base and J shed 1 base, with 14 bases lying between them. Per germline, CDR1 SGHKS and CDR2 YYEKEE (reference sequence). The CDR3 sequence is CASSLFLSSENTEAFF. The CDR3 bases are TGTGCCAGCAGCTTGTTTCTATCGTCGGAGAACACTGAAGCTTTCTTT.

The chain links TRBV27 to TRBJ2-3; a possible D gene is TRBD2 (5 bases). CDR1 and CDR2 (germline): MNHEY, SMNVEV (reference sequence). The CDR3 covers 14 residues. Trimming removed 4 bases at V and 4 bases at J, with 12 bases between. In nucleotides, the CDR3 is TGTGCCAGCAGTTCCGGGGAAGCCGCAGATACGCAGTATTTT. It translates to CASSSGEAADTQYF.

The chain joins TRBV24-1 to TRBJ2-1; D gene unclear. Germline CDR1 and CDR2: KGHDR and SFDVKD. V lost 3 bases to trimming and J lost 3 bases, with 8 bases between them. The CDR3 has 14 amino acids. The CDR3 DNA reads TGTGCCACCAGTGATCCGGGCATCTACAATGAGCAGTTCTTC. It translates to CATSDPGIYNEQFF.

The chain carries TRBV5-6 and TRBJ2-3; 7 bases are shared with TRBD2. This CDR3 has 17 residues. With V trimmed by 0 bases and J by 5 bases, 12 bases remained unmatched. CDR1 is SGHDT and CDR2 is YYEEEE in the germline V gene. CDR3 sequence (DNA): TGTGCCAGCAGCTTGGTGTCAGACGGGGGGTACGGAGATACGCAGTATTTT. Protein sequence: CASSLVSDGGYGDTQYF. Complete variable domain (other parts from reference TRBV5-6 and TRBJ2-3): DAGVTQSPTHLIKTRGQQVTLRCSPKSGHDTVSWYQQALGQGPQFIFQYYEEEERQRGNFPDRFSGHQFPNYSSELNVNALLLGDSALYLCASSLVSDGGYGDTQYFGPGTRLTVL.